Here is one T cell receptor (beta chain) with its context. This table comes from immunoSEQ multiplex PCR, and its TCRdb copy is limited to in-frame clones, with some not included. Among around 66,000 clones listed, about nine tenths were seen once. The sample is drawn from a study of PD-L1 blockade in urothelial cancer. The CDR3 has 17 amino acids. The germline CDR1 and CDR2 sequences are PRHDT and FYEKMQ (reference sequence). J gave up 1 base and V 4 bases, and 9 bases lay outside the gene matches. Specified time point: peripheral blood 6 weeks after treatment start. This TCR derives from a man aged 55-75 years with urothelial cancer. This chain connects TRBV13 to TRBJ2-3; 9 bases fit TRBD2. This material consisted of PBMCs, taken around atezolizumab (anti-PD-L1) treatment. In DNA, the CDR3 is TGTGCCAGCAGCTATTATTTGACTAGCGGTGGCACAGATACGCAGTATTTT. Translating gives CASSYYLTSGGTDTQYF. Supplemented by reference TRBV13 and TRBJ2-3, the full variable domain reads AAGVIQSPRHLIKEKRETATLKCYPIPRHDTVYWYQQGPGQDPQFLISFYEKMQSDKGSIPDRFSAQQFSDYHSELNMSSLELGDSALYFCASSYYLTSGGTDTQYFGPGTRLTVL.